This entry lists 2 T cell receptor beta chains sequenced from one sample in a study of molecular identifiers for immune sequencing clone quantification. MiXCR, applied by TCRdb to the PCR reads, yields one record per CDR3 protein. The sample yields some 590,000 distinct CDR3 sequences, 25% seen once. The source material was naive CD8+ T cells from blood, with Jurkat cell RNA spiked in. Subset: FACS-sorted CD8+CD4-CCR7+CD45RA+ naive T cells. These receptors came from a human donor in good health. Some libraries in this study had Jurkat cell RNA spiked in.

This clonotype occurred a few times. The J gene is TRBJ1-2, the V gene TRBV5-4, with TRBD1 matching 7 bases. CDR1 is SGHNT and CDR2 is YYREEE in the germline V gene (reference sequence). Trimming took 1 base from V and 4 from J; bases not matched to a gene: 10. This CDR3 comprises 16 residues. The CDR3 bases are TGTGCCAGCAGCTTGCGGCAGGGGGTTGAGGGCTATGGCTACACCTTC. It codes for CASSLRQGVEGYGYTF.

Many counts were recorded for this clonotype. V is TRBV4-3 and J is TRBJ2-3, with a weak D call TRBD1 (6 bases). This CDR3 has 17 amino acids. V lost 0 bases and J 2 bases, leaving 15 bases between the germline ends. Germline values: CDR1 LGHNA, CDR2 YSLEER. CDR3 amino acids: CASSQDLYQGPTDTQYF. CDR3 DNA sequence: TGCGCCAGCAGCCAAGATCTTTACCAGGGGCCCACAGATACGCAGTATTTT.